This passage covers 7 T cell receptor beta chains from one sample sequenced in a study of blood T cells in healthy people across ages. With a J-beta primer mix and a sample-barcoded 5' primer, a second PCR ran about 7 to 12 cycles. TCRdb re-called the 5' RACE reads with MiXCR, one entry per CDR3 protein. The table records 1.4 million or so distinct CDR3 sequences, 40% to 45% of them present only once. Sequencing was done on a sample of blood. Receptors originate from a young woman in good health.

This clonotype was seen only a few times. V usage is TRBV7-6 and J usage is TRBJ2-3, with 9 positions matching TRBD2. The germline CDR1 and CDR2 sequences are SGHVS and FNYEAQ. J was trimmed by 0 bases and V by 2 bases; bases with no gene match: 3. This CDR3 has 16 residues. This CDR3 is CASSLLRGGSTDTQYF. The CDR3 bases are TGTGCCAGCAGCTTATTGCGGGGGGGCAGCACAGATACGCAGTATTTT.

The table lists this clonotype with a few counts. The genes are TRBV29-1 and TRBJ2-2, with D unresolved. This CDR3 is built from 13 residues. CDR1 is SQVTM, CDR2 ANQGSEA, per germline. Trimming left V 6 bases short and J 1 base short, with 9 bases between. CDR3 residues: CSVTRQNTGELFF. In nucleotides, the CDR3 is TGCAGCGTGACCCGACAGAACACCGGGGAGCTGTTTTTT.

This clonotype has only a few counts. This chain uses TRBV6-5 with TRBJ2-1; the match to TRBD2 covers 9 bases. The CDR3 totals 15 residues. CDR1 is MNHEY, CDR2 SVGAGI, per germline. After removal of 5 bases from V and 9 bases from J, the junction contained 11 bases not matched to a gene. CDR3 sequence: CASSPNSGSSLEQFF. As DNA, the CDR3 is TGTGCCAGCAGTCCCAATAGCGGGAGCTCTCTTGAGCAGTTCTTC.

The genes are TRBV4-3 and TRBJ2-7; 11 nucleotides align to TRBD2. The V gene end was trimmed by 0 bases and the J gene end by 2 bases; junction bases not matched to a gene: 9. The CDR3 covers 18 residues. The germline CDR1 and CDR2 sequences are LGHNA and YSLEER. The DNA of the CDR3 is TGCGCCAGCAGCCAAGATCGGATAGCGGGGGGGCTCACCTACGAGCAGTACTTC. It translates to CASSQDRIAGGLTYEQYF.

CDR3 residues: CASSYSIFSYEQYF. The CDR3 DNA reads as TGTGCCAGCAGTTACTCGATCTTCTCCTACGAGCAGTACTTC. The chain recombines TRBV6-2 or TRBV6-3 with TRBJ2-7, with D uncertain. Germline CDR1 and CDR2: MNHEY and SVGEGT. Trimming took 0 bases from V and 0 from J, leaving 6 bases between them. The CDR3 is 14 amino acids.

This clonotype was found a few times. The chain joins TRBV20-1 to TRBJ2-3; 7 bases are shared with TRBD2. The CDR3 runs 13 residues. CDR1 and CDR2 (germline): DFQATT, SNEGSKA (reference sequence). The V segment lost 6 bases and the J segment 2 bases; nucleotides outside the gene matches: 5. DNA for the CDR3: TGCAGTGCGCCGCTAGCGGTCACAGATACGCAGTATTTT. Translation gives CSAPLAVTDTQYF.

The chain joins TRBV20-1 to TRBJ2-3; TRBD1 matches at 9 bases. Germline CDR1 and CDR2: DFQATT and SNEGSKA (reference sequence). The ends lost 6 bases at V and 5 bases at J; junction bases unmatched: 21. The CDR3 runs to 18 residues. Written as DNA, the CDR3 is TGCAGTGCGCGCACCGGGACAGGGTTCCCCGGTGCTAAAGATACGCAGTATTTT. This translates into CSARTGTGFPGAKDTQYF.